This T cell receptor beta chain was sequenced for a study of shared clonotypes between healthy human individuals (TCRdb year 2020). Broadly, across the study: A couple of women and a few men aged 18 to 49 years were included in the cohort. The study deeply sequenced blood TCR repertoires of five healthy adults to estimate repertoire size and the extent of clonotype sharing between individuals. Between about 0.85 and 9.5 billion PBMCs per donor were obtained by leukapheresis. Libraries were prepared and TCR repertoires were sequenced by different laboratories using diverse techniques, in order to increase sequencing depth and limit assay-specific biases. For each donor, three plates each were used for CD4 naive and CD4 memory, two plates were used for CD8 naive, and one plate was used for CD8 memory. Study-wide conclusions, independent of this receptor: Pairwise subsampling led to the expectation that sequencing depth would affect the degree of clonotype sharing among donors. Higher generation probabilities were observed for clonotypes shared by all four sorted-subset donors than for non-shared clonotypes. Across a handful of donors, 5% to 6% of naive CD4, around 3.5% of naive CD8, under 2.5% of memory CD4, and approximately 0.42% of memory CD8 clonotypes were shared. Sampling was restricted to blood, and TCR repertoires in tissues likely differ from the TCR repertoires found in blood. Rarefaction of sorted-subset datasets indicated incomplete sequencing despite the large sequencing depth. The small number of donors limited the genetic and exposure-history diversity represented. Naive subsets generally had larger estimated clonotype richness than memory subsets.

Using the deep immunoSEQ assay, multiplex PCR amplified TCR CDR3 regions from genomic DNA. Extracted genomic DNA from each cell subset was distributed evenly across all wells of several immunoSEQ 96-well plates, and each plate was treated as a replicate. For sorted subsets, about 0.2 ug genomic DNA, equal to 30,000 or so T cell genomes, was loaded into each replicate PCR. Purified libraries were measured with a Qubit 3.0 fluorometer, size-checked on a Bioanalyzer 2100, and measured again with the KAPA Library Quantification kit. Every immunoSEQ 96-well plate was sequenced on a separate single-read 150-cycle Illumina NextSeq 550 flow cell. Regarding the original processing steps: The immunoSEQ output contained only junctional sequences without quality scores, so filtering could not match that applied to full-length reads. To assign V/J genes and CDR3, sequences were annotated using PyIR, a Python wrapper for IgBLAST v1.9, with IMGT germline references. Any read was removed if the V/J assignment was weak (E-value above 1e-6), the CDR3 was missing, or the read contained stop codons, out-of-frame junctions, or ambiguous translated residues. V3J clonotypes were defined as sequences sharing an identical inferred V gene, J gene, and CDR3 amino acid sequence. Percentage overlap between repertoires was computed as shared unique clonotypes divided by the size of the smaller repertoire. Richness of each repertoire was evaluated using RTK rarefaction, the Chao1 estimator, and Recon v2.1 estimates of unobserved clonotypes. Generation probabilities were computed with OLGA for all TCRbeta clonotypes obtained by the gDNA method from several donors. What TCRdb holds here is the immuneACCESS table cut down to in-frame rearrangements. Part of the clones is not present; checked against another copy, under half of the missing clones reflect an unresolved V gene, and the others are unexplained. The V and J calls and clone size come from that table; D and trimming were worked out from the DNA. The sample table contains about 2.1 million clones; only one count was recorded for 80% to 95% of them. In total, the top ten clones hold more than 1.5% of the sample.

V gives up 5 bases and J gives up 7 bases, and the segment between their germline ends measures 14 bases. From the cysteine up to the phenylalanine, the CDR3 has a length of 14 residues. Of all the DNA, just the CDR3 is kept, 42 bases in frame from base 1. According to the germline V gene, CDR1 reads SGHAT and CDR2 reads FQNNGV. For the CD8 naive samples, CD45RO-negative cells were positively selected for CCR7, yielding a CD45RA+CCR7+ population from which TemRA cells were excluded. The donors were healthy, HIV-negative adults who had no recently reported acute infections or vaccinations. Every donor was a Caucasian adult living in Nashville, Tennessee, USA. Blood was collected by leukapheresis, and PBMCs were isolated by Ficoll-Histopaque density gradient centrifugation and then cryopreserved in liquid nitrogen vapor phase. Analytical flow cytometry was used to check the purity and quantity of each magnetically sorted T cell population. From each sorted fraction, genomic DNA was isolated and quantified by UV absorbance on a Nanodrop 2000c.

As to this clone: No cognate antigen has been identified for it. The input lacks base qualities; no much larger clone sits a single base away.

This clonotype was obtained from a man in his late teens or twenties in good health. Some clones in this sample may be carry-over from other donors' samples. The rearrangement joined TRBV11-2 to TRBJ2-2; too little of a D gene remains to name it. Sequenced: naive CD8+ T cells from PBMCs. What the cell subset or site label conveys for this sample: CD45RA+CCR7+. The nucleotides are TGTGCCAGCAGCGCCCGGACCCCGGGCGGGGAGCTGTTTTTT. Its amino acids are CASSARTPGGELFF. Reference TRBV11-2 and TRBJ2-2 proteins supply the regions before and after the CDR3; the full variable domain is: EAGVAQSPRYKIIEKRQSVAFWCNPISGHATLYWYQQILGQGPKLLIQFQNNGVVDDSQLPKDRFSAERLKGVDSTLKIQPAKLEDSAVYLCASSARTPGGELFFGEGSRLTVL.